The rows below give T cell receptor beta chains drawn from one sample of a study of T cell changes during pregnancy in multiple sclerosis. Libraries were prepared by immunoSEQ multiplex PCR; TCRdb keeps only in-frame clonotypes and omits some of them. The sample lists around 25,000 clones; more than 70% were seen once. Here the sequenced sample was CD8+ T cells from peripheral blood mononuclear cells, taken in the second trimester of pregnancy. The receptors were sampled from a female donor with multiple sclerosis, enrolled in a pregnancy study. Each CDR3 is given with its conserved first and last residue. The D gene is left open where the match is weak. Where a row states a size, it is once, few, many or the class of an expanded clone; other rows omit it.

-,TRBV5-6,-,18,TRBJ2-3,TGTGCCAGCAGCTTGGGGGAGGGGGATTTAACACTGGCAGATACGCAGTATTTT,CASSLGEGDLTLADTQYF
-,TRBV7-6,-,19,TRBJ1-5,TGTGCCAGCAGCTTAGAAGATGGAGGGGACTACTATAGCAATCAGCCCCAGCATTTT,CASSLEDGGDYYSNQPQHF
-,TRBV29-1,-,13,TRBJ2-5,TGCAGCGTTGGTCCCGGGGAATGGGCGACCCAGTACTTC,CSVGPGEWATQYF
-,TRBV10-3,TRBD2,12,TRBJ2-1,TGTGCCATCGGTATAGCGGGGGAGGAGCAGTTCTTC,CAIGIAGEEQFF
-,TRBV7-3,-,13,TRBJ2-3,TGTGCCAGCAGCGCCCGGAGCACAGATACGCAGTATTTT,CASSARSTDTQYF
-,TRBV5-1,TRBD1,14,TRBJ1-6,TGCGCCAGCAGCTGGACAGGAGGGAATTCACCCCTCCACTTT,CASSWTGGNSPLHF
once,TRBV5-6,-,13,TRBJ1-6,TGTGCCAGCAGCTCCGGACAGTATTCACCCCTCCACTTT,CASSSGQYSPLHF
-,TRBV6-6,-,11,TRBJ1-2,TGTGCCAGCAGTTCCGCACGGGGGTACACCTTC,CASSSARGYTF
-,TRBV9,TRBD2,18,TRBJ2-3,TGTGCCAGCAGCGTAGAGGGACTAGCGGAGACTAGCACAGATACGCAGTATTTT,CASSVEGLAETSTDTQYF
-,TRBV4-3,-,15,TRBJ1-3,TGCGCCAGCAGCCAAGAGGGAGGGTCTGGAAACACCATATATTTT,CASSQEGGSGNTIYF
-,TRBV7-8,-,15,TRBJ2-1,TGTGCCAGCAGCTTCCAGAGGGAAAAATACAATGAGCAGTTCTTC,CASSFQREKYNEQFF
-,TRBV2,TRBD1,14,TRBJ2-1,TGTGCCAGCAGGGACGACAGGGGGTACAATGAGCAGTTCTTC,CASRDDRGYNEQFF
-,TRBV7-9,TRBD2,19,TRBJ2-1,TGTGCCAGCAGCCCCTGGGGGGGGACTAGCGGCTCTTCCTACAATGAGCAGTTCTTC,CASSPWGGTSGSSYNEQFF
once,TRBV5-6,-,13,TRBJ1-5,TGTGCCAGCAGCTTGGGAGCGAATCAGCCCCAGCATTTT,CASSLGANQPQHF
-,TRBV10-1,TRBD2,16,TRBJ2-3,TGCGCCAGCAGCGGGACTAGCGGGGGGGCAGTAGATACGCAGTATTTT,CASSGTSGGAVDTQYF
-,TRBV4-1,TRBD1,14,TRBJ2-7,TGCGCCAGCAGCCTAGGACAGGAGTCCTACGAGCAGTACTTC,CASSLGQESYEQYF
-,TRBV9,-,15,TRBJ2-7,TGTGCCAGCAGCGTTAGTCTAGATAATTCCTACGAGCAGTACTTC,CASSVSLDNSYEQYF
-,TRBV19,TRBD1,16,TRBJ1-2,TGTGCCAGTAGTATCCTACCGACAGGGGGTCACTATGGCTACACCTTC,CASSILPTGGHYGYTF
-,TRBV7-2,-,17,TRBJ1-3,TGTGCCAGCAGCACCTGGGCCCGTCTGGGAGCTGGAAACACCATATATTTT,CASSTWARLGAGNTIYF
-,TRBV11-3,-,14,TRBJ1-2,TGTGCCAGCAGCTTGTGGGGCACCGATCCCGGCTACACCTTC,CASSLWGTDPGYTF
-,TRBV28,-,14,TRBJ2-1,TGTGCCAGCATGGTAGGGGCGCCTAATAATGAGCAGTTCTTC,CASMVGAPNNEQFF
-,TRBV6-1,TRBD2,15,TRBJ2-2,TGTGCCAGCAGTTCGGAGGGGAGGGACACCGGGGAGCTGTTTTTT,CASSSEGRDTGELFF
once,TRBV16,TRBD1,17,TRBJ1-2,TGTGCCAGCAGCCCGACATACCCGGGACAGGGGGCGAAAGGCTACACCTTC,CASSPTYPGQGAKGYTF
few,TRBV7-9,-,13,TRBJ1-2,TGTGCCAGCAGACCGACAGCGATCTATGGCTACACCTTC,CASRPTAIYGYTF
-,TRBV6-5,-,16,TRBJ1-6,TGTGCCAGCAGTTACCTCGGGGGGGGGCTTAGTTCACCCCTCCACTTT,CASSYLGGGLSSPLHF
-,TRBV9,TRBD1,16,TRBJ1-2,TGTGCCAGCAGCGACGCCCGGGACAGGGGTTCCTATGGCTACACCTTC,CASSDARDRGSYGYTF
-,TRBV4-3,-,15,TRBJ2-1,TGCGCCAGCAGCCAAGCGGGGGACTCTTACAATGAGCAGTTCTTC,CASSQAGDSYNEQFF
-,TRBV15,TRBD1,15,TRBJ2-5,TGTGCCACCAGCAAAGGACAGGGCCCCTCAGGGGCCCAGTACTTC,CATSKGQGPSGAQYF
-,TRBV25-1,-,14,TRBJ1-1,TGTGCCAGCACCAGAGGCGTTAGGCACACTGAAGCTTTCTTT,CASTRGVRHTEAFF
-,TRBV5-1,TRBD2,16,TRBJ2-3,TGCGCCAGCAGTTTGTCTACAGCGGGGAGCACAGATACGCAGTATTTT,CASSLSTAGSTDTQYF
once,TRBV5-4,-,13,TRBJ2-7,TGTGCCAGCAGCGTCCGGGCCGCGGGCGAGCAGTACTTC,CASSVRAAGEQYF